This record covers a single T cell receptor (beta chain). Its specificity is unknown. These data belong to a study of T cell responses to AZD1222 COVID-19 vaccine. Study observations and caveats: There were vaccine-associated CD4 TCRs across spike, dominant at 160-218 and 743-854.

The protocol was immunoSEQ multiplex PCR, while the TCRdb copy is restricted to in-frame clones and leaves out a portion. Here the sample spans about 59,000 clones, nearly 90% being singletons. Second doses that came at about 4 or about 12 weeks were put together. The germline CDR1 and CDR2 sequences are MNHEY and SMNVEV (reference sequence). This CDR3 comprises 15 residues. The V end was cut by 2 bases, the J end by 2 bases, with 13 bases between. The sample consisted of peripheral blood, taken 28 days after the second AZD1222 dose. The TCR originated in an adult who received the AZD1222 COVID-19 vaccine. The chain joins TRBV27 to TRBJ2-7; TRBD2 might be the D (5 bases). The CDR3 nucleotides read TGTGCCAGCAGTTTAGGTGAGGGCCTAACCTACGAGCAGTACTTC. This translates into CASSLGEGLTYEQYF.